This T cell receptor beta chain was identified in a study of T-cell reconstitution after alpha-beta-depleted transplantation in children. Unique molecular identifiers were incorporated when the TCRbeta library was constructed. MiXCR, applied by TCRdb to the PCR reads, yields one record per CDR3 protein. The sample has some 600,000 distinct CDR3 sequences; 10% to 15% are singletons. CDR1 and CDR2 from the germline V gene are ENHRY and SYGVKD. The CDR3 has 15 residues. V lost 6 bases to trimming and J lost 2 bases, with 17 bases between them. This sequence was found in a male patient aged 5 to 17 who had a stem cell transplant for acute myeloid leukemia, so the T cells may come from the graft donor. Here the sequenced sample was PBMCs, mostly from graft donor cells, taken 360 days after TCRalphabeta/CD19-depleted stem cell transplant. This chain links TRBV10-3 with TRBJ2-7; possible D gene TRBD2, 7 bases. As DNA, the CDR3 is TGTGCCATCAGAAAGGGGGGAGCGGGAACCTACGAGCAGTACTTC. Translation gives CAIRKGGAGTYEQYF.